This TCR beta chain was recovered during a study of T cell responses to AZD1222 COVID-19 vaccine. Study outcomes and limitations: Most donors were white British, females outnumbered males, and clonal diversity was possibly underestimated. Unmutated regions of variants are reportedly targeted by nearly half of spike-specific TCRs.

Clones were sequenced by immunoSEQ multiplex PCR, and TCRdb holds only the in-frame ones, with some missing. The sample has around 65,000 clones, 81% seen once. Points on this clone: Its cognate antigen is unknown.

Second-dose recipients at about 4 or about 12 weeks were treated as one pooled group. J lost 5 bases, V lost 5 bases, and 9 bases had no gene match. The CDR3 is made up of 14 amino acids. The germline V gene has CDR1 SGHNT and CDR2 YYREEE (reference sequence). The V call is TRBV5-4, the J call TRBJ2-7, with TRBD1 matching over 8 bases. This clonotype was sampled from an adult who received the AZD1222 COVID-19 vaccine. The sample consisted of peripheral blood, taken 28 days after the second AZD1222 dose. Here the CDR3 DNA reads TGTGCCAGCAGACGGGGGCAGGGGGCCCACGAGCAGTACTTC. This encodes CASRRGQGAHEQYF. Based on the CDR3 plus reference TRBV5-4 and TRBJ2-7, the full variable domain is ETGVTQSPTHLIKTRGQQVTLRCSSQSGHNTVSWYQQALGQGPQFIFQYYREEENGRGNFPPRFSGLQFPNYSSELNVNALELDDSALYLCASRRGQGAHEQYFGPGTRLTVT.